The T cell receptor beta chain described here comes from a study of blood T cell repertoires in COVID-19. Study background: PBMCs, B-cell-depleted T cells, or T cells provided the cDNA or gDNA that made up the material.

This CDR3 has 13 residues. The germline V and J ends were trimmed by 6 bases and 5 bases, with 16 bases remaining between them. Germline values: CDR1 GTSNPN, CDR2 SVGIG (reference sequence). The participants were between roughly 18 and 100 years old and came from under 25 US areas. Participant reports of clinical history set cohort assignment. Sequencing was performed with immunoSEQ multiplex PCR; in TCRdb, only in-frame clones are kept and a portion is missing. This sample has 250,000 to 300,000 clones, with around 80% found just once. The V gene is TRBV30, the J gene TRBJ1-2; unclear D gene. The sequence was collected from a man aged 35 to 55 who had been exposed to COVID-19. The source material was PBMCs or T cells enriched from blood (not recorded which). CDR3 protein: CACPGSGWYGYTF. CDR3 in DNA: TGTGCCTGCCCGGGGTCCGGGTGGTATGGCTACACCTTC. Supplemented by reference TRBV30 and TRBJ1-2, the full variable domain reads SQTIHQWPATLVQPVGSPLSLECTVEGTSNPNLYWYRQAAGRGLQLLFYSVGIGQISSEVPQNLSASRPQDRQFILSSKKLLLSDSGFYLCACPGSGWYGYTFGSGTRLTVV.